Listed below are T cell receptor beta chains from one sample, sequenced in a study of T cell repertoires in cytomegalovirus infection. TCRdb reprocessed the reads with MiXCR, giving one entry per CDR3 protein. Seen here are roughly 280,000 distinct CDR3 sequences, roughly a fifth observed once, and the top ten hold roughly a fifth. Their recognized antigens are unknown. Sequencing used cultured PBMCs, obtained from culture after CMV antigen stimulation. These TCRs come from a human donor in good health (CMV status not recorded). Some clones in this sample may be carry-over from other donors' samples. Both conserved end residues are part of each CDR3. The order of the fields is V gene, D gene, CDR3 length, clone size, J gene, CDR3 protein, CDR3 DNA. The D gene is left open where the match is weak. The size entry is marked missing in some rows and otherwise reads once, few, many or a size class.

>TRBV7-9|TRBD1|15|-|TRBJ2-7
CASSYATGALHEQYF
TGTGCCAGCAGCTACGCGACAGGGGCCCTCCACGAGCAGTACTTC
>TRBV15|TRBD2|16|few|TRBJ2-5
CATSRDPSGGQETQYF
TGTGCCACCAGCAGAGATCCTAGCGGGGGCCAAGAGACCCAGTACTTC
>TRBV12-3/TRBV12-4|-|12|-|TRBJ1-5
CASSFGGQPQHF
TGTGCCAGCAGTTTTGGGGGTCAGCCCCAGCATTTT
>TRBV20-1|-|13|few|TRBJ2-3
CSARKDSADTQYF
TGCAGTGCTCGTAAAGACAGCGCAGATACGCAGTATTTT
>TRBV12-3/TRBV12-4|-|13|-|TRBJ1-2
CASSLQGYYGYTF
TGTGCCAGCAGTCTACAGGGATACTATGGCTACACCTTC
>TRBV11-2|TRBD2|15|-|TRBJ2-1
CASSLVAGARDEQFF
TGTGCCAGCAGCTTAGTTGCGGGAGCAAGGGATGAGCAGTTCTTC
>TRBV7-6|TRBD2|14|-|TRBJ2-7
CASSLVGDYHEQYF
TGTGCCAGCAGCTTAGTTGGGGACTATCACGAGCAGTACTTC
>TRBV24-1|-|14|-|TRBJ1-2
CATSTGTLAYGYTF
TGTGCCACCAGTACCGGGACGCTCGCCTATGGCTACACCTTC
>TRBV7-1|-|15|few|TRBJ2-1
CASSSRPGLFNEQFF
TGTGCCAGCAGCTCTCGCCCGGGACTTTTTAATGAGCAGTTCTTC
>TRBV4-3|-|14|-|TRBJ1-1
CASSTQVMNTEAFF
TGCGCCAGCAGCACCCAGGTAATGAACACTGAAGCTTTCTTT
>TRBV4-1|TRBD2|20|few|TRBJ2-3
CASSQDPRLAGSASTDTQYF
TGCGCCAGCAGCCAAGACCCTCGACTAGCGGGAAGTGCTAGCACAGATACGCAGTATTTT
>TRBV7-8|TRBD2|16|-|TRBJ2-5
CASSLVRREGKETQYF
TGTGCCAGCAGCTTAGTTAGGCGGGAGGGTAAAGAGACCCAGTACTTC
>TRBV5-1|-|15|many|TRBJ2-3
CASSLIWGATDTQYF
TGCGCCAGCAGCTTGATTTGGGGGGCTACAGATACGCAGTATTTT
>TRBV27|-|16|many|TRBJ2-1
CASSPLPDYSYNEQFF
TGTGCCAGCAGTCCACTCCCGGACTACTCCTACAATGAGCAGTTCTTC
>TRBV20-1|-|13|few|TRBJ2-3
CSANGEHTDTQYF
TGCAGTGCCAACGGGGAACACACAGATACGCAGTATTTT